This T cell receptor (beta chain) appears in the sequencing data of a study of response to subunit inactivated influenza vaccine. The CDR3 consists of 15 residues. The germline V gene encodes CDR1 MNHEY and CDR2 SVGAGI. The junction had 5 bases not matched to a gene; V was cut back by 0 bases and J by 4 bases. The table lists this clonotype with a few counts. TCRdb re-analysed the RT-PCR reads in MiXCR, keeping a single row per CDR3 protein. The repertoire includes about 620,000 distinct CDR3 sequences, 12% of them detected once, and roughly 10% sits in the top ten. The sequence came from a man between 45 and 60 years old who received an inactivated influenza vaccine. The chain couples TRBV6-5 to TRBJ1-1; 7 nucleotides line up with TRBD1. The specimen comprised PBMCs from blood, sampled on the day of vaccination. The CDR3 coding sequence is TGTGCCAGCAGTTACTCGAACAAGGGGGCCACTGAAGCTTTCTTT. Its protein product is CASSYSNKGATEAFF.